A single sample gave rise to the 15 T cell receptor beta chains below, sequenced in a study of cytomegalovirus exposure and HLA in healthy donors. The PCR was carried out with 60 Vbeta primers and 13 Jbeta primers. Repertoires were generated with immunoSEQ multiplex PCR, while TCRdb's copy carries only in-frame clones and drops some. The table records 150,000 to 200,000 clones, roughly 80% of them present only once. Source material: PBMCs. All receptors derive from a human donor in good health.

To note about this clone: Germline and junction disagree at one end, which may indicate a read error. This chain links TRBV9 with TRBJ1-1, with D unresolved. CDR3 size: 16 residues. CDR1 and CDR2 (germline): SGDLS, YYNGEE. The CDR3 DNA reads TGTGCCAGCAGCGTAGACCTTGGAGGACCGAACTCTGAAGCTTTCTTT. It specifies CASSVDLGGPNSEAFF.

The chain has TRBV6-1 and TRBJ1-6; D uncertain. The CDR3 has 14 residues. The germline V and J ends were trimmed by 7 bases and 8 bases, with 15 bases remaining between them. Germline V CDR1 and CDR2: MNHNS, SASEGT. The CDR3 DNA follows: TGTGCCAGCATGCGCCCGGGGATGTATTCACCCCTCCACTTT. This gives the protein CASMRPGMYSPLHF.

This rearrangement joins TRBV6-5 to TRBJ1-1; 8 bases agree with TRBD1. Germline-derived CDR1 and CDR2 are MNHEY and SVGAGI. V lost 4 bases to trimming and J lost 1 base; unmatched junction nucleotides: 2. The length of the CDR3 is 14 residues. The CDR3 coding sequence is TGTGCCAGCAGTTTACAGGGGGAGAACACTGAAGCTTTCTTT. The encoded protein is CASSLQGENTEAFF.

V usage is TRBV9 and J usage is TRBJ2-3; 8 positions agree with TRBD2. CDR3 length equals 16 residues. Germline CDR1 and CDR2: SGDLS and YYNGEE. V was clipped by 4 bases and J by 5 bases; unmatched bases: 12. The DNA of the CDR3 is TGTGCCAGCAGCTCCCCCCCCGGGGGGGTAGTAGATACGCAGTATTTT. Encoded protein: CASSSPPGGVVDTQYF.

The V and J genes are TRBV29-1 and TRBJ2-1, with D unclear. Trimming took off 3 bases at V and 3 bases at J, with 6 bases between the two ends. This CDR3 comprises 12 residues. CDR1 is SQVTM and CDR2 is ANQGSEA in the germline V gene. CDR3 nucleotide sequence: TGCAGCGTTGAGGTACTCTACAATGAGCAGTTCTTC. Translation: CSVEVLYNEQFF.

J is TRBJ2-5 and V is TRBV4-3, with 12 nucleotides matching TRBD2. Germline V gene sequence: CDR1 LGHNA, CDR2 YSLEER. Trimming took 0 bases from V and 4 from J; bases not matched to a gene: 9. The CDR3 length is 18 residues. The CDR3 bases are TGCGCCAGCAGCCAAGATCGGCTAGGACTAGCGGGGTCAGAGACCCAGTACTTC. Translating it yields CASSQDRLGLAGSETQYF.

The chain recombines TRBV12-5 with TRBJ2-2; 10 nucleotides line up with TRBD2. The CDR3 covers 15 residues. The V and J ends lost 7 bases and 3 bases, in that order; junction bases with no gene match: 5. Per germline, CDR1 LGHNT and CDR2 FRNRAP. The chain's CDR3 is CASDTGTSDTGELFF. The DNA for the CDR3 is TGTGCTAGTGATACCGGGACTAGCGACACCGGGGAGCTGTTTTTT.

V and J are TRBV18 and TRBJ1-6, with D unresolved. The CDR3 extends over 14 amino acids. Looked up from germline, CDR1 is KGHSH and CDR2 is LQKENI. Trimming shortened V by 3 bases and J by 12 bases, and 15 bases separated the two germline ends. In DNA form, the CDR3 reads TGTGCCAGCTCACCCCAGCCAGCGGTAGTACCCCTCCACTTT. This encodes CASSPQPAVVPLHF.

This chain joins TRBV6-5 and TRBJ1-4; the D is unclear. Trimming took off 5 bases at V and 8 bases at J, with 15 bases between the two ends. The CDR3 spans 14 residues. Germline V gene data show CDR1 as MNHEY and CDR2 as SVGAGI. The CDR3 DNA is TGTGCCAGCAGTCTACGACATCGGGAGGAAAAACTGTTTTTT. Translating it yields CASSLRHREEKLFF.

CDR3 sequence: CSGIKMRGYTF. The CDR3 bases are TGCAGTGGTATAAAGATGAGGGGCTACACCTTC. V gene TRBV20-1 combines with J gene TRBJ1-2, with unresolved D. The CDR3 consists of 11 residues. Trimming stripped 7 bases from V and 8 bases from J, with 14 bases between. Germline V gene sequence: CDR1 DFQATT, CDR2 SNEGSKA (reference sequence).

The J gene is TRBJ2-7, the V gene TRBV6-5; D is unresolved. There are 13 residues in the CDR3. Trimming removed 2 bases at V and 3 bases at J, with 8 bases between. Per the germline V gene, CDR1 is MNHEY and CDR2 is SVGAGI. CDR3 loop: CASSYNAYYEQYF. The CDR3 DNA sequence: TGTGCCAGCAGTTACAATGCCTACTACGAGCAGTACTTC.

This sequence joins TRBV6-1 and TRBJ1-1; D gene unclear. CDR3 length: 12 residues. The V gene's germline CDR1 is MNHNS and CDR2 SASEGT. Between the trimmed V and J ends, which lost 6 bases and 2 bases, there was a span of 7 bases. The chain's CDR3 is CASRAFNTEAFF. CDR3 DNA sequence: TGTGCCAGCAGGGCCTTCAACACTGAAGCTTTCTTT.

This sequence joins TRBV10-3 and TRBJ2-3; TRBD1 is a possible D gene (6 bases). From germline, CDR1 is ENHRY and CDR2 SYGVKD. V was pared by 6 bases and J by 2 bases, with 15 bases between. The CDR3 consists of 15 residues. The CDR3 region is CAIRDSEGDTDTQYF. The CDR3 nucleotides read TGTGCCATCAGGGACAGCGAGGGGGACACAGATACGCAGTATTTT.

The DNA of the CDR3 is TGTGCCAGTAGTGAAAGACAGGGAGTAAACACCATATATTTT. Protein sequence: CASSERQGVNTIYF. The J gene is TRBJ1-3, the V gene TRBV19, with 7 bases lining up with TRBD1. This CDR3 comprises 14 residues. CDR1 LNHDA and CDR2 SQIVND come from the germline V gene (reference sequence). V gave up 5 bases and J gave up 6 bases; unmatched junction bases: 7.

The V call is TRBV4-2, the J call TRBJ2-7; 10 bases align to TRBD2. The CDR3 extends over 15 amino acids. Germline V gene sequence: CDR1 LGHNA, CDR2 YNFKEQ. After removal of 4 bases from V and 2 bases from J, the junction contained 5 bases not matched to a gene. Here the CDR3 DNA reads TGTGCCAGCAGCCCGGAGCGGGGGGGACCCTACGAGCAGTACTTC. Translated: CASSPERGGPYEQYF.